Each of the 10 T cell receptor beta chains below was sequenced from the same sample in a study of regulatory T cells in long-lasting Graves disease. Noted time point: persistent/refractory GD, antithyroid drugs over 5 years with positive TRAb. PBMC-extracted RNA yielded the TCR library. Building the TCR beta libraries relied on iRepertoire HTBI primers, and CDR3 regions underwent Arm-PCR. Via MiXCR, TCRdb re-called the multiplex PCR reads, giving one row per CDR3 protein. This table has some 280,000 distinct CDR3 sequences, around a fifth appearing once. Material: peripheral blood mononuclear cells (PBMCs), obtained when the disease was refractory, from a patient treated with antithyroid drugs. The receptors were gathered from a female donor with Graves disease.

This clonotype showed up many times. The chain's CDR3 is CASSLALTGVHYEQYF. DNA of the CDR3: TGTGCCAGCAGCTTAGCGCTCACCGGGGTTCACTACGAGCAGTACTTC. The chain carries TRBV7-2 and TRBJ2-7; tentatively, D is TRBD2 (5 bases). The CDR3 covers 16 residues. V was pared by 0 bases and J by 3 bases, with 15 bases between. The germline V gene encodes CDR1 SGHTA and CDR2 FQGNSA.

This clonotype was detected a few times. For the CDR3, the DNA is TGTGCCAGTGCAGATAGGCACAGGGACGGGAATGAAAAACTGTTTTTT. Its translation is CASADRHRDGNEKLFF. The chain carries TRBV19 and TRBJ1-4; D might be TRBD1 (6 bases). Trimming shortened V by 8 bases and J by 5 bases, and 21 bases separated the two germline ends. The CDR3 has 16 residues. Looked up from germline, CDR1 is LNHDA and CDR2 is SQIVND (reference sequence).

The chain is built from TRBV5-1 and TRBJ2-7, with 8 positions matching TRBD2. The CDR3 has 16 residues. The junction had 6 bases not matched to a gene; V was cut back by 1 base and J by 0 bases. CDR1 SGHRS and CDR2 YFSETQ come from the germline V gene. CDR3 nucleotide sequence: TGCGCCAGCAGCTTGAGTGGTAGCGGGGCCTCCTACGAGCAGTACTTC. Its translation is CASSLSGSGASYEQYF. The variable domain in full, completed from reference TRBV5-1 and TRBJ2-7, reads KAGVTQTPRYLIKTRGQQVTLSCSPISGHRSVSWYQQTPGQGLQFLFEYFSETQRNKGNFPGRFSGRQFSNSRSEMNVSTLELGDSALYLCASSLSGSGASYEQYFGPGTRLTVT.

The chain couples TRBV20-1 to TRBJ1-5; TRBD1 matches 10 bases. Trimming took 0 bases from V and 3 from J; bases not matched to a gene: 5. The CDR3 spans 16 residues. CDR1 and CDR2 from the germline V gene are DFQATT and SNEGSKA (reference sequence). CDR3 sequence reads: CSARDSGQGYNQPQHF. The CDR3 coding sequence is TGCAGTGCTAGAGATTCGGGACAGGGGTACAATCAGCCCCAGCATTTT.

This clonotype was detected ten times or more. The gene calls are TRBV29-1 and TRBJ2-5; 12 nucleotides agree with TRBD2. CDR3 length equals 19 residues. CDR1 is SQVTM and CDR2 is ANQGSEA in the germline V gene. Trimming cost V 3 bases and J 2 bases; bases outside gene matches: 16. As DNA, the CDR3 is TGCAGCGTTGATGGCCCCTCTAGCGGGAGGGCCGTGGGACAAGAGACCCAGTACTTC. It encodes CSVDGPSSGRAVGQETQYF.

The V and J genes are TRBV6-1 and TRBJ2-7; 10 bases agree with TRBD1. The CDR3 sequence is 13 residues long. J was trimmed by 9 bases and V by 5 bases; bases with no gene match: 7. The germline gives CDR1 MNHNS, CDR2 SASEGT. This CDR3 is CASSQGDRGAQYF. CDR3 coding DNA: TGTGCCAGCAGTCAGGGGGACAGGGGAGCGCAGTACTTC.

This clonotype was seen many times. The CDR3 DNA follows: TGCAGTGCTACCGGGACAGGGGGTGATCGTGGCTACACCTTC. Translating it yields CSATGTGGDRGYTF. V usage is TRBV20-1 and J usage is TRBJ1-2; TRBD1 agrees at 11 bases. The trim removed 4 bases at V and 7 bases at J, leaving 8 bases unmatched. The CDR3 spans 14 residues. Looked up from germline, CDR1 is DFQATT and CDR2 is SNEGSKA (reference sequence).

The sample holds many counts of this clonotype. This chain connects TRBV29-1 to TRBJ2-1; D perhaps matches TRBD1 (6 bases). There are 14 residues in the CDR3. Germline CDR1 is SQVTM and CDR2 is ANQGSEA. The V end lost 6 bases, the J end lost 4 bases, and 16 bases lay between the germline ends. CDR3 nucleotides: TGCAGCGTGGGACCATGGGACAAGTACAATGAGCAGTTCTTC. It yields the protein CSVGPWDKYNEQFF.

This clonotype was detected many times. V and J are TRBV28 and TRBJ1-5; D is undetermined. The CDR3 length is 14 residues. CDR1 is MDHEN and CDR2 is SYDVKM in the germline V gene. V lost 5 bases to trimming and J lost 2 bases, with 10 bases between them. The CDR3 nucleotides are TGTGCCAGCAGTAACGTTGGCGGCAATCAGCCCCAGCATTTT. Amino acids: CASSNVGGNQPQHF.

In this sample, this clonotype turned up many times. V gene TRBV15 combines with J gene TRBJ2-7; D assignment may be TRBD1 or TRBD2 (5 bases each). CDR3 length: 14 amino acids. In germline, CDR1 is LNHNV, CDR2 YYDKDF (reference sequence). Trimming shortened V by 3 bases and J by 8 bases, and 17 bases separated the two germline ends. Written as DNA, the CDR3 is TGTGCCACCAGCAGCGGGACCCTGGTAGAAAAGCAGTACTTC. It specifies CATSSGTLVEKQYF.